The 27 T cell receptor beta chains below come from one sample, sequenced in a study of blood T cell repertoires in COVID-19. Clones were sequenced by immunoSEQ multiplex PCR, and TCRdb holds only the in-frame ones, with some missing. The data show 100,000 to 150,000 clones, with approximately 85% seen just once and roughly 15% held by the top ten. Material for sequencing was peripheral blood. Receptors originate from a man aged 30 to 39 with COVID-19, enrolled during active disease.

The chain combines TRBV19 with TRBJ1-1, with 9 nucleotides matching TRBD1. The CDR3 consists of 15 residues. CDR1 LNHDA and CDR2 SQIVND come from the germline V gene (reference sequence). V shed 4 bases and J 2 bases; nucleotides not matched to a gene: 5. CDR3 protein: CASSTGTGFNTEAFF. As DNA, the CDR3 is TGTGCCAGTAGTACCGGGACAGGGTTTAACACTGAAGCTTTCTTT.

This chain links TRBV4-2 with TRBJ2-5; 9 bases match TRBD1. The CDR3 consists of 14 residues. Germline CDR1 reads LGHNA; CDR2 reads YNFKEQ. The V and J ends lost 1 base and 4 bases, in that order; junction bases with no gene match: 1. The CDR3 coding sequence is TGTGCCAGCAGCCAAGGACAGGGGGGAGAGACCCAGTACTTC. Its translation is CASSQGQGGETQYF.

The chain employs TRBV11-1 and TRBJ2-3; no reliable D call. The CDR3 runs to 12 residues. The V end lost 4 bases, the J end lost 3 bases, and 5 bases lay between the germline ends. Germline V gene sequence: CDR1 SGHAT, CDR2 FQDESV (reference sequence). The CDR3 loop reads CASSSTTDTQYF. CDR3 nucleotides: TGTGCCAGCAGCTCCACAACAGATACGCAGTATTTT. Full variable domain (missing parts from reference TRBV11-1 and TRBJ2-3): EAEVAQSPRYKITEKSQAVAFWCDPISGHATLYWYRQILGQGPELLVQFQDESVVDDSQLPKDRFSAERLKGVDSTLKIQPAELGDSAMYLCASSSTTDTQYFGPGTRLTVL.

The chain combines TRBV28 with TRBJ1-1; D unresolved. The V end lost 0 bases, the J end lost 5 bases, and 13 bases lay between the germline ends. This CDR3 comprises 15 residues. Germline CDR1 reads MDHEN; CDR2 reads SYDVKM. DNA for the CDR3: TGTGCCAGCAGTTTATGGAAATATACTAATACTGAAGCTTTCTTT. Its protein product is CASSLWKYTNTEAFF.

The J gene is TRBJ1-5, the V gene TRBV19, with TRBD1 identical over 8 bases. CDR1 and CDR2 from the germline V gene are LNHDA and SQIVND (reference sequence). Trimming at V came to 5 bases and at J to 4 bases, leaving 4 bases not matched to a gene. The CDR3 has 14 amino acids. Here the CDR3 DNA reads TGTGCCAGTAGTTCTACAGGGGGAAATCAGCCCCAGCATTTT. Its translation is CASSSTGGNQPQHF.

This clone showed up just once. The J gene is TRBJ1-2, the V gene TRBV5-1, with unresolved D. The CDR3 has 13 amino acids. V shed 4 bases and J shed 5 bases, with 12 bases lying between them. Germline CDR1 reads SGHRS; CDR2 reads YFSETQ. As DNA, the CDR3 is TGCGCCAGCAGCGCACCGGGTACTTATGGCTACACCTTC. This codes for CASSAPGTYGYTF. The complete variable domain, with remaining parts taken from reference TRBV5-1 and TRBJ1-2, reads KAGVTQTPRYLIKTRGQQVTLSCSPISGHRSVSWYQQTPGQGLQFLFEYFSETQRNKGNFPGRFSGRQFSNSRSEMNVSTLELGDSALYLCASSAPGTYGYTFGSGTRLTVV.

The chain carries TRBV6-5 and TRBJ1-6, with TRBD1 identical over 7 bases. V gave up 0 bases and J gave up 5 bases; unmatched junction bases: 4. Germline lookup yields CDR1 MNHEY and CDR2 SVGAGI. CDR3 length: 16 residues. CDR3 residues: CASSYSGQRNNSPLHF. The CDR3, as DNA: TGTGCCAGCAGTTACTCGGGACAGAGAAATAATTCACCCCTCCACTTT.

The V and J genes are TRBV6-5 and TRBJ2-1; TRBD1 agrees at 8 bases. The J segment lost 6 bases and the V segment lost 11 bases, leaving 6 bases of the junction unmatched. In germline, CDR1 is MNHEY, CDR2 SVGAGI. The CDR3 is made up of 12 amino acids. The CDR3 sequence: CAAKTGVNEQFF. For the CDR3, the DNA is TGTGCCGCAAAGACAGGGGTCAATGAGCAGTTCTTC.

V and J are TRBV4-1 and TRBJ1-2; D gene unclear. Germline lookup yields CDR1 MGHRA and CDR2 YSYEKL. The CDR3 sequence is 14 residues long. V was trimmed by 4 bases and J by 5 bases, leaving 14 bases between them. CDR3 in amino acids: CASSLPEARYGYTF. Written as DNA, the CDR3 is TGCGCCAGCAGCCTACCAGAGGCGAGATATGGCTACACCTTC.

The chain links TRBV19 to TRBJ2-5, with D perhaps matching TRBD1 (6 bases). Deletions cut 6 bases from V and 5 bases from J, with 13 bases between. The CDR3 is 13 amino acids. Looked up from germline, CDR1 is LNHDA and CDR2 is SQIVND (reference sequence). CDR3 in DNA: TGTGCCAGTAGCCCACAGGGTGGGGAGACCCAGTACTTC. Translated: CASSPQGGETQYF.

The V gene is TRBV29-1, the J gene TRBJ2-7, with 7 nucleotides matching TRBD2. V gave up 2 bases and J gave up 4 bases; unmatched junction bases: 8. This CDR3 is built from 14 residues. The V gene's germline CDR1 is SQVTM and CDR2 ANQGSEA. The CDR3 nucleotides read TGCAGCGTTGAATTAGAGGGACTAACATACGAGCAGTACTTC. Translation: CSVELEGLTYEQYF.

The chain has TRBV5-8 and TRBJ2-5; 13 positions agree with TRBD2. V shed 6 bases and J 1 base; nucleotides not matched to a gene: 12. Germline V lookup: CDR1 SGHTS, CDR2 YDEGEE. The CDR3 covers 18 residues. DNA of the CDR3: TGTGCCAGCAAAAGTTCCCGGACTAGCGGGAGACCCCAAGAGACCCAGTACTTC. Amino acid sequence: CASKSSRTSGRPQETQYF.

This chain links TRBV10-2 with TRBJ2-1, with a weak D call TRBD2 (6 bases). V was pared by 1 base and J by 4 bases, with 14 bases between. The length of the CDR3 is 16 residues. Germline V lookup: CDR1 WSHSY, CDR2 SAAADI. CDR3 coding DNA: TGCGCCAGCAGTGAGTTATCCTCGGGACTGTACAATGAGCAGTTCTTC. It yields the protein CASSELSSGLYNEQFF.

The genes are TRBV28 and TRBJ2-1; 8 bases agree with TRBD2. Germline values: CDR1 MDHEN, CDR2 SYDVKM. V gave up 8 bases and J gave up 2 bases; unmatched junction bases: 8. The CDR3 runs to 15 residues. This chain's CDR3 is CASQNGGGTYNEQFF. The CDR3, as DNA: TGTGCCAGCCAAAACGGCGGGGGGACCTACAATGAGCAGTTCTTC.

The chain uses TRBV5-4 and TRBJ2-5; D not resolved. The CDR3 extends over 13 amino acids. Germline lookup yields CDR1 SGHNT and CDR2 YYREEE (reference sequence). The ends were cut back, 2 bases at V and 3 bases at J, with 8 bases in the middle. CDR3 nucleotides: TGTGCCAGCAGCTTCGCACAGAAAGAGACCCAGTACTTC. Protein: CASSFAQKETQYF.

This clone was counted between two and nine times. The chain links TRBV7-9 to TRBJ2-5; 12 nucleotides line up with TRBD2. Germline CDR1 is SEHNR and CDR2 is FQNEAQ (reference sequence). Trimming removed 3 bases from V and 5 bases from J; junction bases left unmatched: 7. This CDR3 has 16 residues. Here the CDR3 DNA reads TGTGCCAGCAGCTTCCTAGCGGGAGGGTGGGAGGAGACCCAGTACTTC. Translating it yields CASSFLAGGWEETQYF.

The genes are TRBV21-1 and TRBJ1-6; whether TRBD1, the table's D call, matches the DNA was not checked. TRBV21-1 is a pseudogene segment. The CDR3 has 19 amino acids. CDR3 loop: CASKGVRPPGGSYNSPLHF. CDR3 DNA sequence: TGTGCCAGCAAGGGGGTTCGGCCCCCTGGGGGCTCCTATAATTCACCCCTCCACTTT.

The gene calls are TRBV6-4 and TRBJ1-1; the D is unclear. V gave up 0 bases and J gave up 1 base, with 9 bases separating them. CDR3 length equals 15 residues. CDR1 and CDR2 (germline): MRHNA, SNTAGT. CDR3 DNA sequence: TGTGCCAGCAGTGACTCGACGGCGGGGAACACTGAAGCTTTCTTT. Translation: CASSDSTAGNTEAFF.

V usage is TRBV5-6 and J usage is TRBJ2-3, with unresolved D. Germline CDR1 and CDR2: SGHDT and YYEEEE. Trimming pared 4 bases from V and 3 bases from J, leaving 3 bases between. The CDR3 has 11 residues. The CDR3 loop is CASSETDTQYF. The CDR3 DNA is TGTGCCAGCAGCGAGACAGATACGCAGTATTTT.

The chain has TRBV30 and TRBJ2-1, with 9 bases identical to TRBD2. Germline values: CDR1 GTSNPN, CDR2 SVGIG (reference sequence). CDR3 length: 16 amino acids. Trimming removed 2 bases from V and 0 bases from J; junction bases left unmatched: 5. Written as DNA, the CDR3 is TGTGCCTGGAGTCTTATAGCGGGGGACTCCTACAATGAGCAGTTCTTC. The encoded protein is CAWSLIAGDSYNEQFF.

This rearrangement joins TRBV7-3 to TRBJ1-5, with unresolved D. The CDR3 totals 13 residues. The germline V and J ends were trimmed by 4 bases and 4 bases, with 8 bases remaining between them. Germline V gene lookup returns CDR1 SGHTA and CDR2 FQGTGA. CDR3 amino acids: CASSSDENQPQHF. CDR3 nucleotides: TGTGCCAGCAGCTCAGATGAAAATCAGCCCCAGCATTTT.

This chain uses TRBV11-3 with TRBJ1-1; weak D call: TRBD1 (5 bases). CDR1 and CDR2 (germline): SGHNT, YENEEA. CDR3 length equals 14 residues. V was shortened by 6 bases and J by 0 bases, with 11 bases between the two germline ends. CDR3 in DNA: TGTGCCAGCAGGCGACAGAGTATGAACACTGAAGCTTTCTTT. The encoded protein is CASRRQSMNTEAFF.

The chain joins TRBV14 to TRBJ1-4, with a weak D call TRBD1 (6 bases). CDR3 length: 16 amino acids. The V gene's germline CDR1 is SGHDN and CDR2 FVKESK. The V gene lost 4 bases and the J gene lost 3 bases, with 15 bases spanning the gap. The CDR3 nucleotides read TGTGCCAGCAGCCTCCGGGGGGCCGGGGCTAATGAAAAACTGTTTTTT. Its translation is CASSLRGAGANEKLFF.

This chain uses TRBV21-1 with TRBJ2-7; the D segment call TRBD1 is taken from the table without a DNA check. TRBV21-1 is a listed pseudogene. The CDR3 contains 15 residues. For the CDR3, the DNA is TGTGCCAGCAGCAAAAGGCTGGGACACTTCTACGAGCAGTACTTC. It specifies CASSKRLGHFYEQYF.

This chain uses TRBV7-8 with TRBJ2-1; 14 bases agree with TRBD2. The CDR3 runs 17 residues. V lost 0 bases and J lost 6; bases outside the gene matches: 4. Germline loops: CDR1 SGHVS, CDR2 FQNEAQ. The CDR3 is CASSLAIGTSGSNEQFF. DNA for the CDR3: TGTGCCAGCAGCTTAGCGATAGGGACTAGCGGGAGCAATGAGCAGTTCTTC.

The V and J genes are TRBV28 and TRBJ2-1, with 11 nucleotides matching TRBD2. Germline loops: CDR1 MDHEN, CDR2 SYDVKM. The V and J ends lost 4 bases and 5 bases, in that order; junction bases with no gene match: 13. The CDR3 spans 18 residues. The CDR3 nucleotides read TGTGCCAGCAGTTCCCTGGTTGTACGACTAGCGGGGAACAATGAGCAGTTCTTC. It yields the protein CASSSLVVRLAGNNEQFF.

V usage is TRBV28 and J usage is TRBJ2-7; 8 bases agree with TRBD1. V shed 6 bases, J shed 2 bases, and the junction held 9 bases outside the gene matches. Germline V gene data show CDR1 as MDHEN and CDR2 as SYDVKM. The CDR3 covers 15 residues. CDR3: CASSFPQGATYEQYF. The CDR3 DNA sequence: TGTGCCAGCAGCTTTCCGCAGGGGGCGACCTACGAGCAGTACTTC.